This T cell receptor (beta chain) was captured by sequencing in a study of cytomegalovirus exposure and HLA in healthy donors. Study summary: The 120 validation repertoires were produced on the same platform as the 550 to 700 repertoires of the first cohort. This was reported in a later analysis.

Study conclusions and caveats: Investigators reported some 150 TCR beta chains as tied to cytomegalovirus. The classifier was said to identify cytomegalovirus status with high specificity and sensitivity.

This CDR3 has 14 amino acids. Trimming at V came to 5 bases and at J to 6 bases, leaving 7 bases not matched to a gene. CDR1 MGHDK and CDR2 SYGVNS come from the germline V gene. Of note for this clone: Its antigen is undetermined.

Profiling relied on immunoSEQ multiplex PCR, and the TCRdb table lists in-frame clones only, not all of them. The table records 90,000 to 110,000 clones, 88% of them present only once. Sequenced: PBMCs. The sequence derives from a woman aged 18 to 35 in good health and CMV-seronegative. The genes are TRBV25-1 and TRBJ2-1; TRBD1 matches 7 bases. The chain's CDR3 is CASSWDSRGNEQFF. Here the CDR3 DNA reads TGTGCCAGCAGTTGGGACAGCCGAGGCAATGAGCAGTTCTTC.